A single sample gave rise to the 7 T cell receptor beta chains below, sequenced in a study of blood T cell repertoires in COVID-19. Here immunoSEQ multiplex PCR was the method, and the copy in TCRdb shows in-frame clones only, minus some. The repertoire holds tens of thousands of clones, with roughly 80% as singletons. Specimen: peripheral blood. These receptors were taken from a human donor in a cohort sampled during active COVID-19.

The chain carries TRBV6-1 and TRBJ2-7; 7 bases align to TRBD1. Germline lookup yields CDR1 MNHNS and CDR2 SASEGT. This CDR3 comprises 14 residues. V lost 1 base and J lost 6; bases outside the gene matches: 6. The CDR3 bases are TGTGCCAGCAGTGAAGTGGGACAGTTACGCGAGCAGTACTTC. Protein product: CASSEVGQLREQYF.

The chain carries TRBV24-1 and TRBJ1-5; D unclear. This CDR3 comprises 14 residues. Trimming left V 1 base short and J 4 bases short, with 7 bases between. Per the germline V gene, CDR1 is KGHDR and CDR2 is SFDVKD. This CDR3 is CATSDFSYNQPQHF. CDR3 nucleotide sequence: TGTGCCACCAGTGATTTCTCCTATAATCAGCCCCAGCATTTT.

The chain couples TRBV18 to TRBJ1-6, with D unresolved. With 3 bases removed from V and 7 bases from J, the gap between germline ends came to 13 bases. The CDR3 sequence is 15 residues long. From germline, CDR1 is KGHSH and CDR2 LQKENI. DNA for the CDR3: TGTGCCAGCTCACCCGGGCGGCCGGGGAATTCACCCCTCCACTTT. This gives the protein CASSPGRPGNSPLHF.

With respect to this clone: At one of its ends the junction is not consistent with the germline gene, which may arise from a read error. The chain uses TRBV7-9 and TRBJ2-3, with 8 positions matching TRBD1. CDR1 is SEHNR, CDR2 FQNEAQ, per germline (reference sequence). This CDR3 has 13 residues. In nucleotides, the CDR3 is TGTGCCAGCACCGGACAGGGCACGGATACGCAGTATTTT. This translates into CASTGQGTDTQYF.

The chain carries TRBV19 and TRBJ1-5, with D tentatively TRBD1 (5 bases). Trimming left V 1 base short and J 6 bases short, with 13 bases between. Germline CDR1 is LNHDA and CDR2 is SQIVND (reference sequence). CDR3 size: 15 residues. The CDR3 region is CASSIAAGFGQPQHF. CDR3 nucleotide sequence: TGTGCCAGTAGTATAGCGGCAGGGTTTGGTCAGCCCCAGCATTTT.

V usage is TRBV28 and J usage is TRBJ2-7, with D tentatively TRBD2 (7 bases). The V end was cut by 5 bases, the J end by 3 bases, with 17 bases between. The CDR3 length is 15 residues. Germline V gene lookup returns CDR1 MDHEN and CDR2 SYDVKM. The CDR3 loop is CASSGAGGGRYEQYF. The DNA of the CDR3 is TGTGCCAGCAGTGGGGCGGGCGGGGGCCGCTACGAGCAGTACTTC.

The rearrangement joins TRBV6-5 to TRBJ2-1; D perhaps matches TRBD2 (5 bases). The CDR3 is 16 residues long. Germline values: CDR1 MNHEY, CDR2 SVGAGI. Trimming took 0 bases from V and 5 from J, leaving 14 bases between them. The CDR3 DNA is TGTGCCAGCAGTTACTCCTATCATCCGGGGAACAATGAGCAGTTCTTC. Its translation: CASSYSYHPGNNEQFF.